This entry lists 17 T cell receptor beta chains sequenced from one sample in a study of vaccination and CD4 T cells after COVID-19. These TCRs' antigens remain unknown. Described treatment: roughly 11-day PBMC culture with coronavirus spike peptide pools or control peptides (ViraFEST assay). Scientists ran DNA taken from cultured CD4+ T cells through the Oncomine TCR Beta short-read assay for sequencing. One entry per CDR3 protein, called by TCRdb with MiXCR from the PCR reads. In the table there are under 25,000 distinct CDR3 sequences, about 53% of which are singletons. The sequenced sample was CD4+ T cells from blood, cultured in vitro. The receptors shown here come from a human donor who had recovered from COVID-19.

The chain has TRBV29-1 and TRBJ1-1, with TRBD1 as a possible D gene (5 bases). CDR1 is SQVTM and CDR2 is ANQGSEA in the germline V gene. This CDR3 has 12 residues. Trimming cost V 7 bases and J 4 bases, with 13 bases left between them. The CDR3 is CSAGWGGTEAFF. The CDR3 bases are TGCAGCGCTGGATGGGGGGGCACTGAAGCTTTCTTT.

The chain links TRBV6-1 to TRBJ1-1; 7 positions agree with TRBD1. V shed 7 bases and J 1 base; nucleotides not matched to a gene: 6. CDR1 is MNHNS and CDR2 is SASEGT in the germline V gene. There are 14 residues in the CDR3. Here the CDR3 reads CASTLAGGNTEAFF. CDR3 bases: TGTGCCAGCACCCTGGCAGGGGGGAACACTGAAGCTTTCTTT.

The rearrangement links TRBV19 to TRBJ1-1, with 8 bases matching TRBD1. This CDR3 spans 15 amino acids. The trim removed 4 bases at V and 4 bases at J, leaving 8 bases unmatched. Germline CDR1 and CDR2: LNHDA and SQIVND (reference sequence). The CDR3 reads CASSTSGGWGTEAFF. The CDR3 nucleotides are TGTGCCAGTAGTACATCAGGGGGCTGGGGCACTGAAGCTTTCTTT.

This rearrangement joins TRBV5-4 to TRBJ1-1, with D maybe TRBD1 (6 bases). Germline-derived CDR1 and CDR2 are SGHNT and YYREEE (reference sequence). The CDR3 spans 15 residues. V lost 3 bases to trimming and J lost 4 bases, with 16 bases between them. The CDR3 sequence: CASSSYREYGTEAFF. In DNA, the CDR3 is TGTGCCAGCAGCTCCTACAGGGAGTACGGCACTGAAGCTTTCTTT.

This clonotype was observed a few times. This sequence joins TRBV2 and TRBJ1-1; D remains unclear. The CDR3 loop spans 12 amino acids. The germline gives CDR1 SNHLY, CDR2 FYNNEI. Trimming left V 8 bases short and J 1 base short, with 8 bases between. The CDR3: CASRGSNTEAFF. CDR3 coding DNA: TGTGCCAGCCGTGGGTCGAACACTGAAGCTTTCTTT.

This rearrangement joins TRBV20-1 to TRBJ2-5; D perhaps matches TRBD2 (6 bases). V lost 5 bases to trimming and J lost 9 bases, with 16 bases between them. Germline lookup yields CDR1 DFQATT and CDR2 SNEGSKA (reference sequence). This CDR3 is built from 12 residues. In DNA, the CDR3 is TGCAGTGCTGCCCCACGGAGGGAGGCCCAGTACTTC. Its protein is CSAAPRREAQYF.

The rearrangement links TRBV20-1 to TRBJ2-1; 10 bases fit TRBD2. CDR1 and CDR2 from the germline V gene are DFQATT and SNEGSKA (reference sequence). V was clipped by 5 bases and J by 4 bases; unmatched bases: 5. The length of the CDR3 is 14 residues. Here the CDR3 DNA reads TGCAGTGCTCCTACTAGCGGGGTGTACAATGAGCAGTTCTTC. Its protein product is CSAPTSGVYNEQFF.

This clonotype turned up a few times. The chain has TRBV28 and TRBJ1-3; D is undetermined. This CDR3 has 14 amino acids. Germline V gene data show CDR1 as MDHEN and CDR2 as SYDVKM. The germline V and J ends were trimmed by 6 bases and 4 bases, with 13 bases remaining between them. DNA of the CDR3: TGTGCCAGCAGCCCGGACTGGATAGGAAACACCATATATTTT. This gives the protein CASSPDWIGNTIYF. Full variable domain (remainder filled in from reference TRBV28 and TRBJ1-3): DVKVTQSSRYLVKRTGEKVFLECVQDMDHENMFWYRQDPGLGLRLIYFSYDVKMKEKGDIPEGYSVSREKKERFSLILESASTNQTSMYLCASSPDWIGNTIYFGEGSWLTVV.

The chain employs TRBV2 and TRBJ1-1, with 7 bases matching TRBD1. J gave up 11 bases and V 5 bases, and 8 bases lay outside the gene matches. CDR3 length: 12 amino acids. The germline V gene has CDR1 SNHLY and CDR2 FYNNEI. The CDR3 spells CASSLDRSGAFF. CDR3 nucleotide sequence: TGTGCCAGCAGTTTGGACAGGTCGGGGGCTTTCTTT. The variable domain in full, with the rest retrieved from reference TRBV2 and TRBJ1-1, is EPEVTQTPSHQVTQMGQEVILRCVPISNHLYFYWYRQILGQKVEFLVSFYNNEISEKSEIFDDQFSVERPDGSNFTLKIRSTKLEDSAMYFCASSLDRSGAFFGQGTRLTVV.

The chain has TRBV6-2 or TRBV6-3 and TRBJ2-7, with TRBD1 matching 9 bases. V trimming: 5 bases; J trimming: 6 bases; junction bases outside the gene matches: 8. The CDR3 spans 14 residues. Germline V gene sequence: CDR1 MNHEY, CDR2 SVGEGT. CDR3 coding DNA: TGTGCCAGCAGTAAAAACAGGGGGCACAGCGAGCAGTACTTC. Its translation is CASSKNRGHSEQYF.

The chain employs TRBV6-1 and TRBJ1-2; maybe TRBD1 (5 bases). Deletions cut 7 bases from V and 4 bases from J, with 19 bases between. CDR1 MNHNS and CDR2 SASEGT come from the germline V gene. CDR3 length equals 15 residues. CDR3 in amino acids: CASKQKEGTSYGYTF. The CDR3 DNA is TGTGCCAGCAAACAAAAAGAGGGGACCAGCTATGGCTACACCTTC.

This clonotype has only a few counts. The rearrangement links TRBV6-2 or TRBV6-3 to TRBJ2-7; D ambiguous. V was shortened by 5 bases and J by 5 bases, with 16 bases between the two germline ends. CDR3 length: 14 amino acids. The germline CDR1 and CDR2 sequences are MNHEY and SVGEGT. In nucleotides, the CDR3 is TGTGCCAGCAGTCCCCAAATCAGGCGGAACGAGCAGTACTTC. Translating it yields CASSPQIRRNEQYF.

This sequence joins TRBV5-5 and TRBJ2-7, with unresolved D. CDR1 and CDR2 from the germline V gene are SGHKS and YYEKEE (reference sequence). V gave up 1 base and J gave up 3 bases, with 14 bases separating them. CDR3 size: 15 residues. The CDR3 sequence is CASSLLVGRFYEQYF. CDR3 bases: TGTGCCAGCAGCTTGCTCGTAGGAAGATTCTACGAGCAGTACTTC.

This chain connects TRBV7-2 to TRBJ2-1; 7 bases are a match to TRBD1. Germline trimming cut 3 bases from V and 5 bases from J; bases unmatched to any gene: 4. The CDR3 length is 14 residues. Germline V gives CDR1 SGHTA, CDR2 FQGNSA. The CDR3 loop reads CASSFRQGHNEQFF. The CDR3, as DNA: TGTGCCAGCAGCTTTCGACAGGGCCACAATGAGCAGTTCTTC. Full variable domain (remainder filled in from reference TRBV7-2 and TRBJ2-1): GAGVSQSPSNKVTEKGKDVELRCDPISGHTALYWYRQSLGQGLEFLIYFQGNSAPDKSGLPSDRFSAERTGGSVSTLTIQRTQQEDSAVYLCASSFRQGHNEQFFGPGTRLTVL.

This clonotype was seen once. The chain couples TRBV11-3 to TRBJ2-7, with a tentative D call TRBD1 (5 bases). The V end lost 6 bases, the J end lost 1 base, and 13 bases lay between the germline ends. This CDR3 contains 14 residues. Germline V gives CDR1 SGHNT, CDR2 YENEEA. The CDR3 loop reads CASSLVDISYEQYF. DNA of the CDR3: TGTGCCAGCAGTTTGGTGGACATATCCTACGAGCAGTACTTC.

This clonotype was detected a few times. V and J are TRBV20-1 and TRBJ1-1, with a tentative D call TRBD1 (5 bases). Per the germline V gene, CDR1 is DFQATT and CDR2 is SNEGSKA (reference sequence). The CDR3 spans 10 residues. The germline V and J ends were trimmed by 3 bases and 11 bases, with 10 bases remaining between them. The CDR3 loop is CSASKGLAFF. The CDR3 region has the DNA TGCAGTGCTAGCAAGGGACTCGCTTTCTTT.

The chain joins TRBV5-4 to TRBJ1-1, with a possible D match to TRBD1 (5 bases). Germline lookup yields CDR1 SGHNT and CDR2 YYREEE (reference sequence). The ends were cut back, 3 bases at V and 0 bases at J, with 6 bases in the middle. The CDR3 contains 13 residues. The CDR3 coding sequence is TGTGCCAGCAGCTGGGGCTTGAACACTGAAGCTTTCTTT. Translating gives CASSWGLNTEAFF.